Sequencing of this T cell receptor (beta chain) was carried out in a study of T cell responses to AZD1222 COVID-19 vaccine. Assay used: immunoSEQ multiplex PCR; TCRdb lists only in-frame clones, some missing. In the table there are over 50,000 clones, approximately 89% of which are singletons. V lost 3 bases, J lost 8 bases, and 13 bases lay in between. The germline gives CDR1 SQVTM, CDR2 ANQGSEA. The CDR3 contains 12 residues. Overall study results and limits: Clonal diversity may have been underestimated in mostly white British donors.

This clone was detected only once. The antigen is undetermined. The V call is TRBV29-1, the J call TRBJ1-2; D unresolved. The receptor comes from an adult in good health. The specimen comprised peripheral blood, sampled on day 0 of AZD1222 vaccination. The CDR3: CSVESTSGGYTF. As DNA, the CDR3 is TGCAGCGTTGAGTCTACCTCGGGGGGCTACACCTTC. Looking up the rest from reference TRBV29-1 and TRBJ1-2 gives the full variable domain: SAVISQKPSRDICQRGTSLTIQCQVDSQVTMMFWYRQQPGQSLTLIATANQGSEATYESGFVIDKFPISRPNLTFSTLTVSNMSPEDSSIYLCSVESTSGGYTFGSGTRLTVV.